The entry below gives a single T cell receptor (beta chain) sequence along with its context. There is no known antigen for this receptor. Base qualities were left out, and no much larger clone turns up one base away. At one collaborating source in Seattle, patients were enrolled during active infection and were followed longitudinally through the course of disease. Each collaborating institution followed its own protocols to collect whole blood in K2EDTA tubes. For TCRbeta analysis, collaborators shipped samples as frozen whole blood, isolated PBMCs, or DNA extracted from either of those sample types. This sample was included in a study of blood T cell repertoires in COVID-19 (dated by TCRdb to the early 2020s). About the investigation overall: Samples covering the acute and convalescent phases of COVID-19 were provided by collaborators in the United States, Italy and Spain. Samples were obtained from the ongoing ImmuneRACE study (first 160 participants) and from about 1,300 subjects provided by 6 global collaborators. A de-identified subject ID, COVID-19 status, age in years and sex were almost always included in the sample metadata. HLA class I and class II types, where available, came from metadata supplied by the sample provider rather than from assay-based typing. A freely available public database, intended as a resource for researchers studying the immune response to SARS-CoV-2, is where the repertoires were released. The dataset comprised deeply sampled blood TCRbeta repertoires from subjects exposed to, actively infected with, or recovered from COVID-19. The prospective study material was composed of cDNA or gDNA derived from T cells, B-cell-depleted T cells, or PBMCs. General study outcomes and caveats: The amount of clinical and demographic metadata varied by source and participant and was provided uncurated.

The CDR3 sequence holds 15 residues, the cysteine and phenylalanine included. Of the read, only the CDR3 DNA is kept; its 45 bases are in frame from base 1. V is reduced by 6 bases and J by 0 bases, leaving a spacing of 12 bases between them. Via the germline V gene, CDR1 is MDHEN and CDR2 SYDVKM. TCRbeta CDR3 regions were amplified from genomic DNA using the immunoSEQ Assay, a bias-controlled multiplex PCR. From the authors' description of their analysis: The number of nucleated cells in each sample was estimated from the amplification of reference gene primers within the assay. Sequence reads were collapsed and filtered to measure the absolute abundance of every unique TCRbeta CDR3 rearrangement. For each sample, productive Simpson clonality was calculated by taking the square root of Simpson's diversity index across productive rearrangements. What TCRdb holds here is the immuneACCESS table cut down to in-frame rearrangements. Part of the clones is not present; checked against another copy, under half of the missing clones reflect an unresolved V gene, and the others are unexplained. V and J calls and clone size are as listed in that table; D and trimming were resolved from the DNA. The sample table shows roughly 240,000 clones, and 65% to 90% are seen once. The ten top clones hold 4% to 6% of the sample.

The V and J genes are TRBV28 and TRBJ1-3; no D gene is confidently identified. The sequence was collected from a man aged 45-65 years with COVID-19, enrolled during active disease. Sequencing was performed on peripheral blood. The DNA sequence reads TGTGCCAGCAGCTCCTGGGAGGGCTCTGGAAACACCATATATTTT. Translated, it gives CASSSWEGSGNTIYF.